The clone carrying this T cell receptor beta chain was found many times. The antigen is not known. The sequence runs out 3 residues before the end of the CDR3; the remainder is reconstructed from the germline J gene. The sample originates from a study of T cell clonality in common variable immunodeficiency. Overall study results and limits: CVID subjects had higher TCRbeta clonality than healthy controls, most marked in about a third. Shared TCRbeta clones were fewer between CVID subjects than controls. What drives increased CVID clonality needs T cell subpopulation sequencing.

Trimming pared 2 bases from V and 1 base from J, leaving 4 bases between. The CDR3 loop spans 14 amino acids. Germline CDR1 SGHRS, CDR2 YFSETQ. Blood samples were heparinized, about 4.5 to 9 ml per donor. Produced via immunoSEQ multiplex PCR; TCRdb's table is partial and in-frame only. The sample is made up of 30,000 to 40,000 clones, none counted only once. The source of this sequence is a person aged 18 to 75 in good health. This chain links TRBV5-1 with TRBJ2-6; no clear D. The specimen sequenced was peripheral blood mononuclear cells. CDR3 loop: CASSLQSGANVLTF. The sequenced CDR3 bases are TGCGCCAGCAGCTTACAGTCTGGGGCCAACGTC.